What follows is one T cell receptor (beta chain) and its context. The entry originates in a study of blood T cell repertoires in COVID-19. Study in general: T cells, B-cell-depleted T cells, or PBMCs provided the cDNA or gDNA that served as material.

This CDR3 is built from 13 residues. Trimming took 5 bases from V and 7 from J, leaving 14 bases between them. Repertoires were generated with immunoSEQ multiplex PCR, while TCRdb's copy carries only in-frame clones and drops some. Among about 150,000 clones, roughly 87% were seen once, and the ten largest hold around 4.6%. The chain combines TRBV12-3 or TRBV12-4 with TRBJ1-1, with D perhaps matching TRBD1 (6 bases). The sequenced material came from peripheral blood. This clonotype originated in a woman in her sixties with active or convalescent COVID-19. The CDR3 reads CASSRSRGGEAFF. DNA for the CDR3: TGTGCCAGCAGTAGGTCGAGGGGGGGTGAAGCTTTCTTT.